The 20 T cell receptor beta chains presented below share a single source sample, sequenced in a study of cytomegalovirus exposure and HLA in healthy donors. PCR primers comprised 60 Vbeta and 13 Jbeta primers. Measured with immunoSEQ multiplex PCR; TCRdb has only the in-frame clones, and not every one. This sample has 90,000 to 120,000 clones; under 80% occur once, and the top ten carry 14%. The source material was PBMCs. These receptors were obtained from a woman aged 40-49 years in good health and CMV-seropositive.

The V gene is TRBV7-8, the J gene TRBJ1-6, with a tentative D call TRBD1 (5 bases). The CDR3 spans 15 residues. Per germline, CDR1 SGHVS and CDR2 FQNEAQ. V lost 3 bases and J 9 bases, leaving 15 bases between the germline ends. The CDR3 bases are TGTGCCAGCAGCTTTCAGGACATGGCAGGTTCACCCCTCCACTTT. Its translation: CASSFQDMAGSPLHF.

The chain couples TRBV9 to TRBJ2-5, with a possible D match to TRBD2 (6 bases). Trimming took off 2 bases at V and 2 bases at J, with 10 bases between the two ends. Germline V gene sequence: CDR1 SGDLS, CDR2 YYNGEE. This CDR3 is built from 14 residues. The DNA for the CDR3 is TGTGCCAGCAGCGTCCGGGAGTTTCAAGAGACCCAGTACTTC. This translates into CASSVREFQETQYF.

The genes are TRBV7-9 and TRBJ1-4; 8 bases fit TRBD1. The CDR3 is made up of 15 amino acids. Germline CDR1 SEHNR, CDR2 FQNEAQ (reference sequence). V shed 7 bases and J 7 bases; nucleotides not matched to a gene: 11. This CDR3 is CASTTSLRGREKLFF. The CDR3 DNA is TGTGCCAGCACCACGTCCCTCAGGGGGCGTGAAAAACTGTTTTTT.

This chain connects TRBV7-4 to TRBJ1-5, with 10 bases identical to TRBD1. The trim removed 2 bases at V and 3 bases at J, leaving 4 bases unmatched. CDR3 length equals 16 residues. The germline V gene has CDR1 SGHVT and CDR2 SQSDAQ. The CDR3: CASSLLGQGFNQPQHF. CDR3 DNA sequence: TGTGCCAGCAGCTTATTGGGACAGGGGTTCAATCAGCCCCAGCATTTT.

V gene TRBV4-1 combines with J gene TRBJ1-5; 7 bases line up with TRBD1. J lost 15 bases, V lost 0 bases, and 11 bases had no gene match. This CDR3 has 14 amino acids. Germline V CDR1 and CDR2: MGHRA, YSYEKL. CDR3 loop: CASSQDQGDEPRHF. CDR3 in DNA: TGCGCCAGCAGCCAAGATCAGGGGGACGAGCCTCGGCATTTT.

This clone was detected once. The CDR3 DNA sequence: TGTGCCAGCTCGGGGACAGGGCACAGCAATCAGCCCCAGCATTTT. Translating it yields CASSGTGHSNQPQHF. This rearrangement joins TRBV18 to TRBJ1-5, with 9 positions matching TRBD1. Trimming took 6 bases from V and 1 from J; bases not matched to a gene: 4. This CDR3 comprises 15 residues. Germline CDR1 and CDR2: KGHSH and LQKENI.

The rearrangement joins TRBV30 to TRBJ1-2; maybe TRBD1 (5 bases). Per the germline V gene, CDR1 is GTSNPN and CDR2 is SVGIG (reference sequence). V shed 1 base and J shed 4 bases, with 10 bases lying between them. This CDR3 is 13 amino acids long. The chain's CDR3 is CAWSGWGGYGYTF. The CDR3 DNA reads as TGTGCCTGGAGTGGTTGGGGCGGCTATGGCTACACCTTC.

V gene TRBV6-5 combines with J gene TRBJ2-7; perhaps TRBD1 as D (6 bases). This CDR3 comprises 14 residues. The V end was cut by 7 bases, the J end by 2 bases, with 15 bases between. The germline gives CDR1 MNHEY, CDR2 SVGAGI. As DNA, the CDR3 is TGTGCCAGCACAGACCGGGACAAGGCCTACGAGCAGTACTTC. It is translated as CASTDRDKAYEQYF.

The CDR3 DNA reads TGTGCCAGCAGCTTACCTCAAAACATTCAGTACTTC. The encoded protein is CASSLPQNIQYF. This chain uses TRBV7-9 with TRBJ2-4; D ambiguous. The V and J ends lost 2 bases and 5 bases respectively, with 4 bases between them. CDR3 length: 12 amino acids. Looked up from germline, CDR1 is SEHNR and CDR2 is FQNEAQ (reference sequence). The entire variable domain, with the rest obtained from reference TRBV7-9 and TRBJ2-4, is as follows: DTGVSQNPRHKITKRGQNVTFRCDPISEHNRLYWYRQTLGQGPEFLTYFQNEAQLEKSRLLSDRFSAERPKGSFSTLEIQRTEQGDSAMYLCASSLPQNIQYFGAGTRLSVL.

The chain couples TRBV30 to TRBJ2-7; weak D call: TRBD2 (5 bases). With 5 bases removed from V and 5 bases from J, the gap between germline ends came to 10 bases. In germline, CDR1 is GTSNPN, CDR2 SVGIG (reference sequence). This CDR3 is built from 11 residues. The CDR3 DNA follows: TGTGCCTGGGGTACCGGGGACGAGCAGTACTTC. It is translated as CAWGTGDEQYF.

This CDR3 is CASSQPVAGTYEQYF. DNA of the CDR3: TGCGCCAGCAGCCAACCGGTAGCGGGAACCTACGAGCAGTACTTC. The genes are TRBV4-1 and TRBJ2-7; 8 bases are shared with TRBD2. Germline V gives CDR1 MGHRA, CDR2 YSYEKL. V shed 2 bases, J shed 2 bases, and the junction held 5 bases outside the gene matches. The CDR3 runs 15 residues.

The rearrangement links TRBV6-6 to TRBJ2-5; D call uncertain. The V and J ends lost 8 bases and 6 bases respectively, with 22 bases between them. Germline V gene sequence: CDR1 MNHNY, CDR2 SVGAGI (reference sequence). The length of the CDR3 is 15 residues. The CDR3 reads CASVPPSRPTQTQYF. In DNA form, the CDR3 reads TGTGCCAGCGTCCCGCCCTCCAGGCCTACCCAGACCCAGTACTTC.

J is TRBJ2-1 and V is TRBV7-8; possibly TRBD2 for D (5 bases). The CDR3 runs 13 residues. Germline values: CDR1 SGHVS, CDR2 FQNEAQ. Trimming pared 5 bases from V and 6 bases from J, leaving 11 bases between. CDR3 residues: CASSLGGGNEQFF. For the CDR3, the DNA is TGTGCCAGCAGCCTCGGTGGAGGCAATGAGCAGTTCTTC.

The chain links TRBV30 to TRBJ1-4; 8 bases match TRBD1. The CDR3 runs to 15 residues. Germline V gives CDR1 GTSNPN, CDR2 SVGIG (reference sequence). Germline trimming cut 2 bases from V and 4 bases from J; bases unmatched to any gene: 6. This CDR3 is CAWSWGDRYNEKLFF. CDR3 sequence (DNA): TGTGCCTGGAGTTGGGGGGACAGGTATAATGAAAAACTGTTTTTT. Using reference TRBV30 and TRBJ1-4 for the parts outside the CDR3, the full variable domain is SQTIHQWPATLVQPVGSPLSLECTVEGTSNPNLYWYRQAAGRGLQLLFYSVGIGQISSEVPQNLSASRPQDRQFILSSKKLLLSDSGFYLCAWSWGDRYNEKLFFGSGTQLSVL.

This rearrangement joins TRBV30 to TRBJ1-3; D call uncertain. Per germline, CDR1 GTSNPN and CDR2 SVGIG (reference sequence). The CDR3 spans 18 residues. The V end was cut by 2 bases, the J end by 1 base, with 21 bases between. CDR3 protein: CAWSPFQVGSLSGNTIYF. CDR3 nucleotide sequence: TGTGCCTGGAGTCCTTTTCAGGTCGGGAGCTTATCTGGAAACACCATATATTTT.

The chain uses TRBV30 and TRBJ1-5; D call uncertain. Germline V lookup: CDR1 GTSNPN, CDR2 SVGIG (reference sequence). V dropped 0 bases and J dropped 0 bases, with 9 bases sitting between them. The CDR3 extends over 15 amino acids. DNA for the CDR3: TGTGCCTGGAGTGTGAGTGGCGGTAGCAATCAGCCCCAGCATTTT. Translated: CAWSVSGGSNQPQHF. Based on the CDR3 plus reference TRBV30 and TRBJ1-5, the full variable domain is SQTIHQWPATLVQPVGSPLSLECTVEGTSNPNLYWYRQAAGRGLQLLFYSVGIGQISSEVPQNLSASRPQDRQFILSSKKLLLSDSGFYLCAWSVSGGSNQPQHFGDGTRLSIL.

In its sample, this clone was seen a few times. This chain joins TRBV15 and TRBJ1-1; D is uncertain. V lost 3 bases and J 3 bases, leaving 8 bases between the germline ends. Germline CDR1 reads LNHNV; CDR2 reads YYDKDF (reference sequence). The CDR3 is 13 residues long. This chain's CDR3 is CATSSGEYTEAFF. The CDR3 DNA sequence: TGTGCCACCAGCAGCGGGGAGTACACTGAAGCTTTCTTT.

The chain joins TRBV30 to TRBJ1-5; tentative D call: TRBD1 (5 bases). V lost 0 bases, J lost 7 bases, and 13 bases lay in between. This CDR3 is built from 14 residues. The germline V gene has CDR1 GTSNPN and CDR2 SVGIG (reference sequence). The CDR3 DNA reads as TGTGCCTGGAGTGTCCCAGGGTCAGGACAGCCCCAGCATTTT. Translation gives CAWSVPGSGQPQHF.

The chain recombines TRBV2 with TRBJ2-3, with TRBD2 matching 8 bases. This CDR3 has 12 residues. Per germline, CDR1 SNHLY and CDR2 FYNNEI. The ends lost 5 bases at V and 7 bases at J; junction bases unmatched: 2. The CDR3 nucleotides read TGTGCCAGCAGTCGACTAGCGAATACGCAGTATTTT. Translated, it gives CASSRLANTQYF.

The chain couples TRBV6-7 to TRBJ1-4; D is perhaps TRBD1 (6 bases). TRBV6-7 belongs to the ORF category, with a function that is uncertain. Between the trimmed V and J ends, which lost 7 bases and 3 bases, there was a span of 12 bases. The CDR3 loop spans 14 amino acids. The CDR3 DNA reads TGTGCCAGCAATAGAGGGGGAGCTAATGAAAAACTGTTTTTT. Residues: CASNRGGANEKLFF.